This is a list of T cell receptor beta chains from one sample in a study of T cell repertoires in cytomegalovirus infection. One entry per CDR3 protein results from TCRdb running MiXCR on the reads. The profile shows around 530,000 distinct CDR3 sequences, more than 20% of them singletons. What was sequenced was PBMCs. The receptors stem from a human donor in good health (CMV status not recorded). Some clones in this sample may be carry-over from other donors' samples. Both conserved end residues are part of each CDR3. D genes are given only for firm matches. Expanded clones are given a class, and other clones once, few, many or no size at all.

D gene	V gene	clone size	J gene	CDR3 DNA	CDR3 protein
TRBD2	TRBV9	NA	TRBJ2-1	TGTGCCAGCAGCGAGACTAGCGGGAGGGAGGGTGAGCAGTTCTTC	CASSETSGREGEQFF
NA	TRBV19	NA	TRBJ1-5	TGTGCCAGTAGTATTATCGTAGCCATTGAAGGGCCCCAGCATTTT	CASSIIVAIEGPQHF
TRBD1	TRBV7-2	NA	TRBJ1-2	TGTGCCAGCAGCTTAGGGGACAGGGGGCAAGGCTACACCTTC	CASSLGDRGQGYTF
NA	TRBV9	few	TRBJ2-2	TGTGCCAGCAGCGTAGCAGGGGGAGGGGGCACCGGGGAGCTGTTTTTT	CASSVAGGGGTGELFF
TRBD2	TRBV7-2	many	TRBJ2-2	TGTGCCAGCAGCTTAGCGGCTAGCGGGAACACCGGGGAGCTGTTTTTT	CASSLAASGNTGELFF
TRBD2	TRBV15	few	TRBJ2-1	TGTGCCACCAGCTCCAGCGGGAGCGCCCATGGGCAGTTCTTC	CATSSSGSAHGQFF
NA	TRBV5-1	few	TRBJ2-4	TGCGCCAGCAGCCCCGGGACTCCTCTGCCAAACATTCAGTACTTC	CASSPGTPLPNIQYF
NA	TRBV18	NA	TRBJ2-7	TGTGCCAGCTCACCACTTGAGGCCTACGAGCAGTACTTC	CASSPLEAYEQYF
TRBD1	TRBV28	NA	TRBJ2-7	TGTGCCAGCACTTATACAGGGGCTGCAGGCGAGCAGTACTTC	CASTYTGAAGEQYF
TRBD2	TRBV6-1	few	TRBJ2-3	TGTGCCAGCAGTGACGGACTAGCGGTTTGGGGAGATACGCAGTATTTT	CASSDGLAVWGDTQYF
TRBD2	TRBV11-3	NA	TRBJ2-3	TGTGCCAGCAGCTTAGCCCCGGGACTAGCGGGAGTTGCAGATACGCAGTATTTT	CASSLAPGLAGVADTQYF
NA	TRBV4-2	few	TRBJ1-1	TGTGCCAGCAGCCAAGAGCCTCAGCTGAACACTGAAGCTTTCTTT	CASSQEPQLNTEAFF
NA	TRBV24-1	few	TRBJ1-5	TGTGCCACCAGTGAACGGGATCAGCCCCAGCATTTT	CATSERDQPQHF
NA	TRBV6-1	many	TRBJ2-4	TGTGCCAGCAGTTCTCCCCGGGACGCCAAAAACATTCAGTACTTC	CASSSPRDAKNIQYF
TRBD1	TRBV19	few	TRBJ2-2	TGTGCCAGTAGAATAGGACAGGGCGCCCGTGGGGAGCTGTTTTTT	CASRIGQGARGELFF
TRBD1	TRBV5-4	NA	TRBJ1-6	TGTGCCAGCAGCTTGGGGGACAGGGGCCTACCCCTCCACTTT	CASSLGDRGLPLHF
NA	TRBV6-4	few	TRBJ1-1	TGTGCCAGCTCCCGGGGGTTAGAGGAGAAGGCTTTCTTT	CASSRGLEEKAFF
NA	TRBV29-1	NA	TRBJ1-2	TGCAGCGTTGAAGAACGAACGACACCCGCTTTTGGCTACACCTTC	CSVEERTTPAFGYTF
NA	TRBV5-4	NA	TRBJ2-5	TGTGCCAGCAGCTTAAGTCTAGCCCCGGGGGAGACCCAGTACTTC	CASSLSLAPGETQYF
NA	TRBV20-1	NA	TRBJ2-5	TGCAGTGCCAAGTCCAGAGAGACCCAGTACTTC	CSAKSRETQYF
TRBD2	TRBV6-2/TRBV6-3	many	TRBJ2-6	TGTGCCAGCAGTCCGGAACTAGCGGGGGCTGGGGCCAACGTCCTGACTTTC	CASSPELAGAGANVLTF
NA	TRBV24-1	few	TRBJ2-3	TGTGCCACCAACCGGGCGAACACAGATACGCAGTATTTT	CATNRANTDTQYF
NA	TRBV29-1	NA	TRBJ1-1	TGCAGCGTCGTCCGGGGCCGGAGCACTGAAGCTTTCTTT	CSVVRGRSTEAFF
TRBD1	TRBV6-2/TRBV6-3	NA	TRBJ1-2	TGTGCCAGCAGTTCCATACCCCACAGGGGTGACAACTATGGCTACACCTTC	CASSSIPHRGDNYGYTF
NA	TRBV6-4	NA	TRBJ2-1	TGTGCCAGCAGTGTGGTCTTGAGCTCCTACAATGAGCAGTTCTTC	CASSVVLSSYNEQFF
NA	TRBV7-6	many	TRBJ1-6	TGTGCCAGCAGCCCAGTTGGGGTTTCACCCCTCCACTTT	CASSPVGVSPLHF